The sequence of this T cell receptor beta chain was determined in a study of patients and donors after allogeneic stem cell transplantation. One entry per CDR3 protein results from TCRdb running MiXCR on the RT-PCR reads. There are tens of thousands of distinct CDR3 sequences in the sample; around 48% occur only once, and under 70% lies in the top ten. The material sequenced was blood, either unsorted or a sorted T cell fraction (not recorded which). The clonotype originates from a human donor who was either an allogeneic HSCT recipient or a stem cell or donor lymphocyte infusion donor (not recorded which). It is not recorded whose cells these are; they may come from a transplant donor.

CDR3 bases: TGTGCCAGCAGCCACACTGACACCATATATTTT. It is translated as CASSHTDTIYF. The rearrangement joins TRBV13 to TRBJ1-3, with D hard to call. Germline V lookup: CDR1 PRHDT, CDR2 FYEKMQ (reference sequence). The CDR3 covers 11 residues. Trimming pared 5 bases from V and 8 bases from J, leaving 7 bases between.